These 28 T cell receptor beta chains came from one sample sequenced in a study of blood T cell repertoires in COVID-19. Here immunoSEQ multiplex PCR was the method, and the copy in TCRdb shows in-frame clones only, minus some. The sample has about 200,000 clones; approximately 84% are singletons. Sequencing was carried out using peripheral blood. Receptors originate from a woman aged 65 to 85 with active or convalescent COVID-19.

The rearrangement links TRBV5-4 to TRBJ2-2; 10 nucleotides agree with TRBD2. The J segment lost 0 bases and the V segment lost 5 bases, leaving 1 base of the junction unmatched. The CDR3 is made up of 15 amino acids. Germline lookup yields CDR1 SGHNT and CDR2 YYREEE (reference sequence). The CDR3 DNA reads TGTGCCAGCAGTACTAGCGGGGCGAACACCGGGGAGCTGTTTTTT. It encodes CASSTSGANTGELFF.

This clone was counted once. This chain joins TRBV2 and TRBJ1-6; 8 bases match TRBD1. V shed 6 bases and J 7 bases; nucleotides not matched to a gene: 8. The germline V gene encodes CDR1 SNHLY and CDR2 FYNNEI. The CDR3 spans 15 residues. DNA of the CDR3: TGTGCCAGCAGGACCAGGGGGCGGGAAAATTCACCCCTCCACTTT. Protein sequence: CASRTRGRENSPLHF. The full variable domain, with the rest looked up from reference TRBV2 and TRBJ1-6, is EPEVTQTPSHQVTQMGQEVILRCVPISNHLYFYWYRQILGQKVEFLVSFYNNEISEKSEIFDDQFSVERPDGSNFTLKIRSTKLEDSAMYFCASRTRGRENSPLHFGNGTRLTVT.

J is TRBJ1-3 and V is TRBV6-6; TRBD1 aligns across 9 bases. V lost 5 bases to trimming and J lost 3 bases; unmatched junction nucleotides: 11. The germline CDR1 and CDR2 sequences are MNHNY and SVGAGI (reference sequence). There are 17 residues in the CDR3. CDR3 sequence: CASSLSQTGGYGNTIYF. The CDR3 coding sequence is TGTGCCAGCAGTCTGTCTCAAACAGGGGGCTATGGAAACACCATATATTTT.

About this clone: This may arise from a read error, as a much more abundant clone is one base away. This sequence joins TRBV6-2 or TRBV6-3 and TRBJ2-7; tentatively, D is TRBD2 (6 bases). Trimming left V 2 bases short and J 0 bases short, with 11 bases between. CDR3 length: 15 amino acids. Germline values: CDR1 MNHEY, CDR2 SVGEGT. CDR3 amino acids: CASSYGGGLSYEQYF. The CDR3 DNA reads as TGTGCCAGCAGTTACGGTGGGGGACTCTCCTACGAGCAGTACTTC.

The CDR3 spells CASSMGRAFSGANVLTF. Written as DNA, the CDR3 is TGTGCCAGTAGTATGGGCAGGGCCTTCTCTGGGGCCAACGTCCTGACTTTC. The rearrangement uses TRBV19 and TRBJ2-6, with D tentatively TRBD1 (5 bases). The CDR3 consists of 17 residues. The germline V gene encodes CDR1 LNHDA and CDR2 SQIVND (reference sequence). V shed 3 bases and J shed 0 bases, with 12 bases lying between them. Full variable domain (rest looked up from reference TRBV19 and TRBJ2-6): DGGITQSPKYLFRKEGQNVTLSCEQNLNHDAMYWYRQDPGQGLRLIYYSQIVNDFQKGDIAEGYSVSREKKESFPLTVTSAQKNPTAFYLCASSMGRAFSGANVLTFGAGSRLTVL.

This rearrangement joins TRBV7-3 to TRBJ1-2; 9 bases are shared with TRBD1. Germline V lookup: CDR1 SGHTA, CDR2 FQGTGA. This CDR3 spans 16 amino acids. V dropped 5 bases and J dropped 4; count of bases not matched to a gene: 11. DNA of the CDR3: TGTGCCAGCAGCCCGCAGGGGACAGGGAACCTCTATGGCTACACCTTC. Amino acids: CASSPQGTGNLYGYTF.

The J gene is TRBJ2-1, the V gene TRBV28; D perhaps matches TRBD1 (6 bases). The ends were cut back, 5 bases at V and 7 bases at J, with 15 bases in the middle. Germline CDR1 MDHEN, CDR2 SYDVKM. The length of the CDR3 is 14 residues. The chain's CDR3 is CASSDAGALNEQFF. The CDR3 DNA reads TGTGCCAGCAGTGACGCAGGGGCGTTGAATGAGCAGTTCTTC.

The CDR3, as DNA: TGTGCCAGTAGTGGCATTGTGACAGGGGCTTACGAGCAGTACTTC. It specifies CASSGIVTGAYEQYF. The J gene is TRBJ2-7, the V gene TRBV19, with 8 bases identical to TRBD1. J was trimmed by 4 bases and V by 5 bases; bases with no gene match: 10. CDR3 size: 15 residues. CDR1 LNHDA and CDR2 SQIVND come from the germline V gene (reference sequence).

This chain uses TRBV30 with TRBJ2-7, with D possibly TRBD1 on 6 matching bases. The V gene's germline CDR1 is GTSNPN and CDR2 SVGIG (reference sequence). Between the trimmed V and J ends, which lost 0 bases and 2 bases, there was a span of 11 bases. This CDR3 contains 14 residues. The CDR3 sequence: CAWSVLRTAYEQYF. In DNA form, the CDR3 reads TGTGCCTGGAGTGTACTAAGGACAGCCTACGAGCAGTACTTC. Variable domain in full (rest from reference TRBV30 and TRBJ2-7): SQTIHQWPATLVQPVGSPLSLECTVEGTSNPNLYWYRQAAGRGLQLLFYSVGIGQISSEVPQNLSASRPQDRQFILSSKKLLLSDSGFYLCAWSVLRTAYEQYFGPGTRLTVT.

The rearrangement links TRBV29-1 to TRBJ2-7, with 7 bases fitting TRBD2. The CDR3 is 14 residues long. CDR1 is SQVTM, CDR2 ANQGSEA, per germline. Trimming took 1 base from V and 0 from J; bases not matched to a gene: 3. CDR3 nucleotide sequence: TGCAGCGTTGAAGGTACTAGCGACTCCTACGAGCAGTACTTC. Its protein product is CSVEGTSDSYEQYF.

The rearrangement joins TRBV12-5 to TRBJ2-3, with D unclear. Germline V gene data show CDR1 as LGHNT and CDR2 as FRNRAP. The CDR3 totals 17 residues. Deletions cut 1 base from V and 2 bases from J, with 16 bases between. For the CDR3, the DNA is TGTGCTAGTGGTTTGGCCCCGAAGAGCTTCGTCACAGATACGCAGTATTTT. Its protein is CASGLAPKSFVTDTQYF.

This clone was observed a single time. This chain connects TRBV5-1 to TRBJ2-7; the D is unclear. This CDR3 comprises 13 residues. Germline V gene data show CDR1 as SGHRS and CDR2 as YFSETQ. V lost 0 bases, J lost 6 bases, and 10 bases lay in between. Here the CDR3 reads CASSLAEALEQYF. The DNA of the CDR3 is TGCGCCAGCAGCTTGGCTGAGGCCCTCGAGCAGTACTTC.

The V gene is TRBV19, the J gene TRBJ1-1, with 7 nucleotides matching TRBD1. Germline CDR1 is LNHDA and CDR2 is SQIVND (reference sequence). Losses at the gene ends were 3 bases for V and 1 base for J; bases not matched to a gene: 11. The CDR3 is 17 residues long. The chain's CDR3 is CASSITPGTATNTEAFF. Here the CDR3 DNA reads TGTGCCAGTAGTATTACGCCCGGGACAGCCACGAACACTGAAGCTTTCTTT.

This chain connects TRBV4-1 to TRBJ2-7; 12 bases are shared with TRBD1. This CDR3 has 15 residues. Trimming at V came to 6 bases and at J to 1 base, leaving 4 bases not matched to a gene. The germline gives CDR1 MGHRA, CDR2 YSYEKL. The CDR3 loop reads CASRQGQGASYEQYF. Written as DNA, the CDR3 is TGCGCCAGCAGACAGGGACAGGGGGCGTCCTACGAGCAGTACTTC.

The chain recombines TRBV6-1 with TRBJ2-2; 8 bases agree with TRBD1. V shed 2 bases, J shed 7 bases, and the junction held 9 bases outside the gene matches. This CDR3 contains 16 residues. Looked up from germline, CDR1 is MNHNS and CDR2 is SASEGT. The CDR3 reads CASSETGQGGSGELFF. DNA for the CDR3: TGTGCCAGCAGTGAAACAGGACAGGGTGGAAGCGGGGAGCTGTTTTTT.

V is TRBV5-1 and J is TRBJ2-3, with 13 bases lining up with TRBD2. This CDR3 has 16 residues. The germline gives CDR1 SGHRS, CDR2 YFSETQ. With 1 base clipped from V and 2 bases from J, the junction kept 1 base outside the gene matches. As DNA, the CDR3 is TGCGCCAGCAGCTTGACTAGCGGGAGGGTCACAGATACGCAGTATTTT. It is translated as CASSLTSGRVTDTQYF.

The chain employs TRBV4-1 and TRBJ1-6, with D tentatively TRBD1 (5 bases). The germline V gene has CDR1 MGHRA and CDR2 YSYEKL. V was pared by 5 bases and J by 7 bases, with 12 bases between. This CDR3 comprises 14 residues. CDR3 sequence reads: CASSKKGENSPLHF. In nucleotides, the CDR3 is TGCGCCAGCAGCAAAAAAGGGGAAAATTCACCCCTCCACTTT.

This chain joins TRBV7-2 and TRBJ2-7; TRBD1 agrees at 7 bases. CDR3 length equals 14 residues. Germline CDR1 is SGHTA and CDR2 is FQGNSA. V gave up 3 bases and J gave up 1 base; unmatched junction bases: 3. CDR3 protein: CASSLADRSYEQYF. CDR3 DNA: TGTGCCAGCAGCTTGGCGGACAGGTCCTACGAGCAGTACTTC.

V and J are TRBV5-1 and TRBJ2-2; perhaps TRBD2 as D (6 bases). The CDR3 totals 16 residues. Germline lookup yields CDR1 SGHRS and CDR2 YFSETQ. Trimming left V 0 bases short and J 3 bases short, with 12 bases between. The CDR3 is CASSLVGGGDTGELFF. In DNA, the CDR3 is TGCGCCAGCAGCTTGGTCGGCGGAGGGGACACCGGGGAGCTGTTTTTT. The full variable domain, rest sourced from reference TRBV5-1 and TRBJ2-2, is KAGVTQTPRYLIKTRGQQVTLSCSPISGHRSVSWYQQTPGQGLQFLFEYFSETQRNKGNFPGRFSGRQFSNSRSEMNVSTLELGDSALYLCASSLVGGGDTGELFFGEGSRLTVL.

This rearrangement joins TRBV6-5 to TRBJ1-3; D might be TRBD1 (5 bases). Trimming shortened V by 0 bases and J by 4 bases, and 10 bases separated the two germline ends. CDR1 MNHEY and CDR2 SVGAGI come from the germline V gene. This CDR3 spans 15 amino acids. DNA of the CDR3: TGTGCCAGCAGTTACTCTCCAGGGTCCGGAAACACCATATATTTT. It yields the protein CASSYSPGSGNTIYF.

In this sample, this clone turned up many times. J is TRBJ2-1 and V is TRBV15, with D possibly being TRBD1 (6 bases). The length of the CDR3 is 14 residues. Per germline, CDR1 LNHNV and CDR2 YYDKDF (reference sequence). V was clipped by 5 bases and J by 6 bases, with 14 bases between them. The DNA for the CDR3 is TGTGCCACCAGCGCCCAGGGGACCCCCAATGAGCAGTTCTTC. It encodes CATSAQGTPNEQFF.

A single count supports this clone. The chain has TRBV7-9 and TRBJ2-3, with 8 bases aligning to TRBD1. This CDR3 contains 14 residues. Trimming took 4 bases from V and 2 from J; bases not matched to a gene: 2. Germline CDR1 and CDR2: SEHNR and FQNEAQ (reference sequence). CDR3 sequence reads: CASSSDRDTDTQYF. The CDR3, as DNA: TGTGCCAGCAGCTCGGACAGGGACACAGATACGCAGTATTTT.

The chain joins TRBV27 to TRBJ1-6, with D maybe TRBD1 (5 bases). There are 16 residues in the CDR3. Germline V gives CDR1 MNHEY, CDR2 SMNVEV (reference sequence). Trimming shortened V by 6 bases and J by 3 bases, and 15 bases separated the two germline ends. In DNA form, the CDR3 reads TGTGCCAGCAGAATGGGGAGGGGTTACTATAATTCACCCCTCCACTTT. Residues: CASRMGRGYYNSPLHF.

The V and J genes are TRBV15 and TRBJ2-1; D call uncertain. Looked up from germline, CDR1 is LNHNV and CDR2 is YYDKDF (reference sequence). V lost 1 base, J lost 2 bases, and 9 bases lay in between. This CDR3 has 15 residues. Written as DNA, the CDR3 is TGTGCCACCAGCAGAGCTACGGGTGCCTACAATGAGCAGTTCTTC. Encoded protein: CATSRATGAYNEQFF.

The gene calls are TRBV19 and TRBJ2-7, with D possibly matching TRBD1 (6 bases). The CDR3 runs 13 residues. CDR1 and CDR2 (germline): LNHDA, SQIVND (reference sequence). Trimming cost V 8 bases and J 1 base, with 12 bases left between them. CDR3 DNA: TGTGCCAGTTCAGATGGACAGTCCTACGAGCAGTACTTC. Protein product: CASSDGQSYEQYF.

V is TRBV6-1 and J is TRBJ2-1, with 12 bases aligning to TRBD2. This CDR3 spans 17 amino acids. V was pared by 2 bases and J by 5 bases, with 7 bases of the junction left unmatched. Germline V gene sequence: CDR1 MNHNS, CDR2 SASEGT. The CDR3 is CASSEPTSGSPHNEQFF. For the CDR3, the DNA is TGTGCCAGCAGTGAACCGACTAGCGGGAGCCCCCACAATGAGCAGTTCTTC.

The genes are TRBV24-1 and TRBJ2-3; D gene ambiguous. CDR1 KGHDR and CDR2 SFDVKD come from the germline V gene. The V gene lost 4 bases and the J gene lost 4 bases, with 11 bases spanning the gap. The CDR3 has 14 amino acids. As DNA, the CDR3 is TGTGCCACCAGTGACCCGGTTGGGCCAGATACGCAGTATTTT. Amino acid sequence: CATSDPVGPDTQYF.

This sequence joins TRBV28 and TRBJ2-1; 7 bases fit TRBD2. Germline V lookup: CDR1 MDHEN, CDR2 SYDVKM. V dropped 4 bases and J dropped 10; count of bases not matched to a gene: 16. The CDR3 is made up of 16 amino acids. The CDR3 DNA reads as TGTGCCAGCAGTTCCCTGGGGGGGTTGAGCGGAACAGAGCAGTTCTTC. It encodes CASSSLGGLSGTEQFF.